This T cell receptor beta chain was recorded in a study of blood T cell repertoires in COVID-19. Study background: Sites in the United States, Italy and Spain provided acute and convalescent COVID-19 samples. PBMCs, B-cell-depleted T cells, or T cells provided the cDNA or gDNA that made up the material.

Assay used: immunoSEQ multiplex PCR; TCRdb lists only in-frame clones, some missing. The sample has tens of thousands of clones, 77% seen once; the top ten hold roughly 21%. Germline CDR1 is SEHNR and CDR2 is FQNEAQ (reference sequence). The V end was cut by 3 bases, the J end by 7 bases, with 10 bases between. This CDR3 spans 13 amino acids. Sample: peripheral blood. This sequence joins TRBV7-9 and TRBJ1-5; D uncertain. The sequence came from a human donor with active or convalescent COVID-19. The donor label of this sample is uncertain. The CDR3 reads CASSFAGDQPQHF. CDR3 bases: TGTGCCAGCAGCTTCGCAGGCGACCAGCCCCAGCATTTT.